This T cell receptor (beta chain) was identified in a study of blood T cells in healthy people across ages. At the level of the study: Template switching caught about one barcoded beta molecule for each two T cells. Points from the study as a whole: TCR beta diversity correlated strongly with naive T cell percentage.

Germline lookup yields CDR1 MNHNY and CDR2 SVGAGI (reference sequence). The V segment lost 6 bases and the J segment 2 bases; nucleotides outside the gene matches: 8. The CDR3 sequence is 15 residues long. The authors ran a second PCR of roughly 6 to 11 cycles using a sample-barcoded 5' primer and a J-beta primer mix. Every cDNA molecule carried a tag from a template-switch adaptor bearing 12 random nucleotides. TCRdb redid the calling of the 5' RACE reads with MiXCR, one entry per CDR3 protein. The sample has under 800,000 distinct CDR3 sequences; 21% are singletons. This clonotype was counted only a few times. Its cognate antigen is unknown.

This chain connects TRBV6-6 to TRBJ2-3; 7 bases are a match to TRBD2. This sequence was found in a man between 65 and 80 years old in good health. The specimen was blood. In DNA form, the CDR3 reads TGTGCCAGCAGAGCCGGCAAGCGGGACACAGATACGCAGTATTTT. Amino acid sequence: CASRAGKRDTDTQYF.